This is a list of T cell receptor beta chains from one sample in a study of vaccination effects on CD4 cells after COVID-19. The protocol was immunoSEQ multiplex PCR, while the TCRdb copy is restricted to in-frame clones and leaves out a portion. Among about 46,000 clones listed, around 80% were seen once. For these TCRs, the target antigens are not known. Sample: CD4+ T cells from PBMCs cultured without peptide, taken after COVID-19 vaccination. These TCRs come from a human donor who had a prior SARS-CoV-2 infection. Each CDR3 is given without its conserved first and last residue.

CDR3 length	V gene	J gene	CDR3 protein
7	TRBV18	TRBJ1-6	ASSPPLH
12	TRBV6-5	TRBJ2-7	ASSIAGDTYEQY
15	TRBV3-1/TRBV3-2	TRBJ2-1	ASSHLAGTRISHEQF
12	TRBV6-6	TRBJ1-6	ASDDNPGDSPLH
13	TRBV5-1	TRBJ2-7	ASSAQGAPSYEQY
11	TRBV19	TRBJ2-4	ASSIGQSKIQY
11	TRBV5-1	TRBJ2-7	ASSLTADYEQY
13	TRBV7-9	TRBJ1-3	ASSLARVEGNTIY
10	TRBV7-2	TRBJ1-6	ASSPRDSPLH
12	TRBV2	TRBJ2-5	ASSAGLGLETQY
13	TRBV6-4	TRBJ1-5	ASSADRVSDQPQH
11	TRBV10-2	TRBJ2-1	AVRLSAGDEQF
14	TRBV5-1	TRBJ2-3	ASSAAPGQGADTQY
13	TRBV10-3	TRBJ2-7	ATSPNLRGGYEQY
12	TRBV2	TRBJ1-1	ASSRQGVNTEAF
12	TRBV27	TRBJ1-5	ASSTRDRASPQH
14	TRBV5-1	TRBJ2-1	ASSLVFGRDYNEQF
12	TRBV5-6	TRBJ1-4	ASSLAPGGEKLF
13	TRBV6-5	TRBJ1-1	ASSYVGTGFAEAF
13	TRBV6-5	TRBJ1-4	ASSYSRGSGEKLF
16	TRBV25-1	TRBJ2-1	ASSATPGGGRSYNEQF
10	TRBV19	TRBJ1-2	ASSSDRPPYT
11	TRBV7-3	TRBJ2-7	ASSSSGAYEQY
13	TRBV5-1	TRBJ2-2	ASSPGRANTGELF
11	TRBV6-6	TRBJ2-3	ASRTDYTDTQY
13	TRBV5-1	TRBJ2-7	ASSHGLAGVDEQY
15	TRBV23-1	TRBJ1-6	ASSQGDPRRYRSPLH
11	TRBV29-1	TRBJ1-2	SVGQTAGIGYT
14	TRBV7-6	TRBJ2-3	ASSLVSSGSTDTQY
11	TRBV2	TRBJ1-1	ASRSRGFAEAF
15	TRBV6-2/TRBV6-3	TRBJ2-2	ASSYNLAGWNTGELF
12	TRBV2	TRBJ2-7	ASSVKDSGYEQY
17	TRBV27	TRBJ1-2	ASSSIQFTPGQGNYGYT
12	TRBV14	TRBJ1-1	ASSQGRYRGWAF
11	TRBV7-9	TRBJ1-1	ASSLEMNTEAF
11	TRBV5-5	TRBJ1-3	ASSFPNGNTIY
11	TRBV7-9	TRBJ1-1	ASSLTGTTEAF
13	TRBV15	TRBJ2-7	ATSRGVGGSYEQY
11	TRBV2	TRBJ1-1	ASMATWNTEAF
12	TRBV5-4	TRBJ1-1	ASTMGIQNTEAF
12	TRBV11-3	TRBJ2-5	ASSGPTGRETQY
11	TRBV28	TRBJ1-1	ASSFSLNTEAF
13	TRBV5-1	TRBJ2-5	ASSPPSGVGETQY
11	TRBV2	TRBJ1-2	ASNPDGNYGYT
12	TRBV5-1	TRBJ2-7	ASSLARQHYEQY
13	TRBV9	TRBJ1-2	ASSQRWGSNYGYT
12	TRBV5-1	TRBJ2-6	ASSPTSGANVLT
11	TRBV2	TRBJ2-7	ASSPADLYEQY
12	TRBV5-1	TRBJ1-1	ASSPGTANTEAF
14	TRBV7-6	TRBJ2-3	ASSTRLAGQVDTQY
12	TRBV2	TRBJ1-1	ASRYEGANTEAF
12	TRBV6-5	TRBJ1-2	ASTRRGADYGYT
10	TRBV7-9	TRBJ2-7	ASSLRGNEQY
11	TRBV6-2/TRBV6-3	TRBJ2-5	ASSYYREGTQY
15	TRBV6-2/TRBV6-3	TRBJ2-5	ASSYYHRTSGSETQY